This T cell receptor (beta chain) comes out of a study of OX40 agonist ivuxolimab in advanced cancers. Produced via immunoSEQ multiplex PCR; TCRdb's table is partial and in-frame only. The sample holds tens of thousands of clones, around 87% seen once. Germline V CDR1 and CDR2: LGHNA, YNFKEQ. The trim removed 0 bases at V and 7 bases at J, leaving 12 bases unmatched. The CDR3 runs 17 residues. The chain couples TRBV4-2 to TRBJ2-7; TRBD2 matches at 10 bases. This specimen was CD4+ or CD8+ T cells sorted from blood, taken in a trial of the OX40 agonist ivuxolimab. The clonotype originates from an adult with an advanced solid tumor such as melanoma, head and neck, liver or kidney cancer. The DNA of the CDR3 is TGTGCCAGCAGCCAAGAAATAGGAGCGGGGGGGCCAGAGGAGCAGTACTTC. Translation gives CASSQEIGAGGPEEQYF.